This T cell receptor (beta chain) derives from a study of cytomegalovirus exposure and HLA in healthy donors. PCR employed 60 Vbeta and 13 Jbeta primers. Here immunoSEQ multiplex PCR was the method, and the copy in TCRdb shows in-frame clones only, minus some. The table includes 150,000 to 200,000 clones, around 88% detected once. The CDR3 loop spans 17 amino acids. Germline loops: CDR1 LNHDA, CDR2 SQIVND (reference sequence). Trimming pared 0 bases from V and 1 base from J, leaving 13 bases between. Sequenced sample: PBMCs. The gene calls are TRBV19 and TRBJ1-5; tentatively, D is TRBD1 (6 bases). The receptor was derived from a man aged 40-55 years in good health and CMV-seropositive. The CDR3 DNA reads TGTGCCAGTAGTATAGATGGGACACCGATCAGCAATCAGCCCCAGCATTTT. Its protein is CASSIDGTPISNQPQHF.